One and the same sample provided the 22 T cell receptor beta chains below, sequenced in a study of monozygotic twins with cystic fibrosis. The protocol was immunoSEQ multiplex PCR, while the TCRdb copy is restricted to in-frame clones and leaves out a portion. Of roughly 14,000 clones listed, 85% to 95% are singletons. Input material: blood. The receptor source for this set is a girl aged 2-10 years with cystic fibrosis.

J is TRBJ2-1 and V is TRBV10-3; D not certain. The CDR3 contains 13 residues. V was pared by 0 bases and J by 3 bases, with 3 bases between. Germline V gene data show CDR1 as ENHRY and CDR2 as SYGVKD. CDR3 sequence (DNA): TGTGCCATCAGTGAGTCTGGCTACAATGAGCAGTTCTTC. It specifies CAISESGYNEQFF.

The chain combines TRBV6-1 with TRBJ2-1, with TRBD2 matching 8 bases. Germline V gene data show CDR1 as MNHNS and CDR2 as SASEGT. Losses at the gene ends were 2 bases for V and 8 bases for J; bases not matched to a gene: 14. The CDR3 contains 17 residues. The CDR3 DNA reads TGTGCCAGCAGTGAAAGCCTAGCGGGCAAAACTCCCTATGAGCAGTTCTTC. This sequence encodes CASSESLAGKTPYEQFF.

CDR3: CASSFGVGTEAFF. In DNA form, the CDR3 reads TGTGCCAGCAGTTTTGGGGTGGGCACTGAAGCTTTCTTT. V gene TRBV27 combines with J gene TRBJ1-1; D remains ambiguous. The CDR3 consists of 13 residues. CDR1 and CDR2 from the germline V gene are MNHEY and SMNVEV (reference sequence). Trimming removed 3 bases at V and 4 bases at J, with 9 bases between.

The chain recombines TRBV21-1 with TRBJ2-3; the table assigns TRBD2, which was not confirmed against the DNA. TRBV21-1 is a recognized pseudogene. This CDR3 is 14 amino acids long. Here the CDR3 DNA reads TGTGCCAGCAGCCCCCCTAGAAGCACAGATACGCAGTATTTT. The encoded protein is CASSPPRSTDTQYF.

The chain uses TRBV9 and TRBJ2-1; the match to TRBD2 covers 8 bases. V was clipped by 3 bases and J by 9 bases; unmatched bases: 5. The length of the CDR3 is 13 residues. Germline assignment: CDR1 SGDLS and CDR2 YYNGEE. Written as DNA, the CDR3 is TGTGCCAGCAGCGAGGTGGCGGGAGGTGAGCAGTTCTTC. This gives the protein CASSEVAGGEQFF.

The V gene is TRBV7-2, the J gene TRBJ1-2, with 7 positions matching TRBD1. Germline V CDR1 and CDR2: SGHTA, FQGNSA. V shed 5 bases and J 2 bases; nucleotides not matched to a gene: 5. The length of the CDR3 is 14 residues. CDR3 DNA sequence: TGTGCCAGCAGCAGACAGGGAGGGAACTATGGCTACACCTTC. This gives the protein CASSRQGGNYGYTF.

The V call is TRBV4-2, the J call TRBJ2-2, with TRBD2 matching 9 bases. Germline loops: CDR1 LGHNA, CDR2 YNFKEQ. V shed 0 bases, J shed 1 base, and the junction held 3 bases outside the gene matches. The CDR3 covers 17 residues. The CDR3 protein is CASSQEEAGGNTGELFF. CDR3 sequence (DNA): TGTGCCAGCAGCCAAGAGGAAGCGGGAGGGAACACCGGGGAGCTGTTTTTT.

The chain uses TRBV19 and TRBJ2-7, with D possibly called TRBD1 or TRBD2 (5 bases each). The CDR3 spans 14 residues. Germline lookup yields CDR1 LNHDA and CDR2 SQIVND (reference sequence). Between the trimmed V and J ends, which lost 7 bases and 3 bases, there was a span of 16 bases. The CDR3 coding sequence is TGTGCCAGTACTAACCGAGTGGGGGTCTACGAGCAGTACTTC. As protein: CASTNRVGVYEQYF. Full variable domain (rest looked up from reference TRBV19 and TRBJ2-7): DGGITQSPKYLFRKEGQNVTLSCEQNLNHDAMYWYRQDPGQGLRLIYYSQIVNDFQKGDIAEGYSVSREKKESFPLTVTSAQKNPTAFYLCASTNRVGVYEQYFGPGTRLTVT.

This chain connects TRBV12-5 to TRBJ1-1, with D maybe TRBD1 (5 bases). V was trimmed by 5 bases and J by 1 base, leaving 11 bases between them. CDR1 and CDR2 (germline): LGHNT, FRNRAP. This CDR3 region has 14 residues. The CDR3, as DNA: TGTGCTAGTGGTCCTCAGGGTCGGAACACTGAAGCTTTCTTT. It yields the protein CASGPQGRNTEAFF.

The chain recombines TRBV6-5 with TRBJ2-5, with D possibly TRBD2 on 5 matching bases. CDR1 is MNHEY, CDR2 SVGAGI, per germline. CDR3 length: 16 residues. Trimming cost V 0 bases and J 3 bases, with 14 bases left between them. The CDR3 DNA reads as TGTGCCAGCAGTTACTCAATCCGGGGTGTGGAAGAGACCCAGTACTTC. Protein sequence: CASSYSIRGVEETQYF.

The rearrangement joins TRBV7-9 to TRBJ1-2; D is undetermined. Looked up from germline, CDR1 is SEHNR and CDR2 is FQNEAQ (reference sequence). CDR3 length equals 12 residues. Trimming shortened V by 0 bases and J by 8 bases, and 7 bases separated the two germline ends. DNA for the CDR3: TGTGCCAGCAGCTTAGCGCAGAGGGGCTACACCTTC. Translated: CASSLAQRGYTF.

The rearrangement uses TRBV5-1 and TRBJ2-7; 8 bases map to TRBD2. V lost 1 base, J lost 3 bases, and 3 bases stayed unmatched. The CDR3 loop spans 14 amino acids. Germline V gene data show CDR1 as SGHRS and CDR2 as YFSETQ. Written as DNA, the CDR3 is TGCGCCAGCAGCTTGCGCAGCGGGAGCTACGAGCAGTACTTC. The encoded protein is CASSLRSGSYEQYF.

The chain is built from TRBV27 and TRBJ2-7; D is uncertain. Germline CDR1 is MNHEY and CDR2 is SMNVEV (reference sequence). The CDR3 has 11 amino acids. With 2 bases removed from V and 3 bases from J, the gap between germline ends came to 2 bases. The CDR3, as DNA: TGTGCCAGCAGTTTAGGCTACGAGCAGTACTTC. Its protein is CASSLGYEQYF.

V and J are TRBV7-2 and TRBJ1-5, with 7 positions matching TRBD1. The germline CDR1 and CDR2 sequences are SGHTA and FQGNSA. V lost 6 bases to trimming and J lost 2 bases; unmatched junction nucleotides: 4. The CDR3 has 14 amino acids. CDR3 nucleotide sequence: TGTGCCAGCAGGAGAGGGGGCGGCAATCAGCCCCAGCATTTT. Translated, it gives CASRRGGGNQPQHF. The entire variable domain, with the rest obtained from reference TRBV7-2 and TRBJ1-5, is as follows: GAGVSQSPSNKVTEKGKDVELRCDPISGHTALYWYRQSLGQGLEFLIYFQGNSAPDKSGLPSDRFSAERTGGSVSTLTIQRTQQEDSAVYLCASRRGGGNQPQHFGDGTRLSIL.

V is TRBV7-8 and J is TRBJ1-5; a possible D gene is TRBD1 (5 bases). V dropped 4 bases and J dropped 5 bases, with 15 bases sitting between them. Germline loops: CDR1 SGHVS, CDR2 FQNEAQ. This CDR3 comprises 15 residues. The CDR3: CASSSSGTHDQPQHF. CDR3 nucleotides: TGTGCCAGCAGCTCCTCTGGGACGCACGATCAGCCCCAGCATTTT. Full variable domain (remainder filled in from reference TRBV7-8 and TRBJ1-5): GAGVSQSPRYKVAKRGQDVALRCDPISGHVSLFWYQQALGQGPEFLTYFQNEAQLDKSGLPSDRFFAERPEGSVSTLKIQRTQQEDSAVYLCASSSSGTHDQPQHFGDGTRLSIL.

V and J are TRBV5-1 and TRBJ2-1, with a tentative D call TRBD2 (5 bases). This CDR3 has 14 amino acids. Germline V gene sequence: CDR1 SGHRS, CDR2 YFSETQ. V shed 4 bases and J shed 2 bases, with 10 bases lying between them. The CDR3 nucleotides read TGCGCCAGCAGCGTACTAGTTCCCTACAATGAGCAGTTCTTC. Residues: CASSVLVPYNEQFF.

The CDR3 DNA is TGCGCCAGCAGCCTCAGCGTTAGCGGGACCTACGAGCAGTACTTC. It is translated as CASSLSVSGTYEQYF. This chain links TRBV4-1 with TRBJ2-7; TRBD2 agrees at 8 bases. The CDR3 is 15 residues long. In germline, CDR1 is MGHRA, CDR2 YSYEKL. V shed 4 bases, J shed 2 bases, and the junction held 7 bases outside the gene matches.

This chain joins TRBV29-1 and TRBJ1-3; no firm D call. CDR1 is SQVTM and CDR2 is ANQGSEA in the germline V gene. V gave up 4 bases and J gave up 0 bases, with 10 bases separating them. The CDR3 has 14 amino acids. The CDR3 coding sequence is TGCAGCGTTGCTAACAGCTTCTCTGGAAACACCATATATTTT. It specifies CSVANSFSGNTIYF. The whole variable domain, remainder taken from reference TRBV29-1 and TRBJ1-3, is SAVISQKPSRDICQRGTSLTIQCQVDSQVTMMFWYRQQPGQSLTLIATANQGSEATYESGFVIDKFPISRPNLTFSTLTVSNMSPEDSSIYLCSVANSFSGNTIYFGEGSWLTVV.

This chain joins TRBV6-5 and TRBJ1-1; maybe TRBD1 (5 bases). Germline CDR1 MNHEY, CDR2 SVGAGI. The V end was cut by 2 bases, the J end by 0 bases, with 10 bases between. The CDR3 totals 15 residues. The CDR3 DNA reads as TGTGCCAGCAGTTACCAGGGACCGCTGAACACTGAAGCTTTCTTT. Its translation: CASSYQGPLNTEAFF.

The gene calls are TRBV11-3 and TRBJ2-1; 11 nucleotides match TRBD2. The ends lost 3 bases at V and 2 bases at J; junction bases unmatched: 9. CDR3 size: 18 residues. Germline V gives CDR1 SGHNT, CDR2 YENEEA. The CDR3: CASSFAGLADSTYNEQFF. CDR3 in DNA: TGTGCCAGCAGCTTTGCGGGACTAGCGGACTCAACCTACAATGAGCAGTTCTTC.

Note on this clone: One end of the junction does not line up with germline, which may come from a read error. V is TRBV7-7 and J is TRBJ2-5, with 9 bases fitting TRBD2. CDR1 and CDR2 (germline): SSHAT, FNYEAQ (reference sequence). The CDR3 extends over 15 amino acids. CDR3 bases: TGTGCTAGCAGCTTAGCGACTAGCGGATTGGAGACCCAGTACTTC. It is translated as CASSLATSGLETQYF.

This chain connects TRBV7-3 to TRBJ2-7, with D perhaps matching TRBD1 (5 bases). The CDR3 contains 13 residues. The germline CDR1 and CDR2 sequences are SGHTA and FQGTGA. The V end was cut by 5 bases, the J end by 1 base, with 9 bases between. CDR3 residues: CASSATASYEQYF. CDR3 in DNA: TGTGCCAGCAGCGCGACAGCTTCCTACGAGCAGTACTTC. Drawing the rest from reference TRBV7-3 and TRBJ2-7, the complete variable domain is GAGVSQTPSNKVTEKGKYVELRCDPISGHTALYWYRQSLGQGPEFLIYFQGTGAADDSGLPNDRFFAVRPEGSVSTLKIQRTERGDSAVYLCASSATASYEQYFGPGTRLTVT.